This T cell receptor beta chain stems from a study of blood T cell repertoires in COVID-19. Looking at the study overall: The United States, Italy and Spain supplied acute and convalescent COVID-19 samples.

This clone has more than one count but fewer than ten. In the authors' workflow: Cell counts per sample came from amplifying reference gene primers. TCRdb's copy holds only in-frame clones and misses some; the assay was immunoSEQ multiplex PCR. V, J and clone size are those of that table, while D and trimming were read from the DNA. Seen here are about 46,000 clones, about 85% observed once, and the top ten hold around 3.3%. The germline CDR1 and CDR2 sequences are MDHEN and SYDVKM. V lost 6 bases to trimming and J lost 1 base; unmatched junction nucleotides: 8. The CDR3 totals 15 residues. Participant age was roughly 18 to 100 years, and participants resided in about two dozen US areas. The recovered donors of Cohort 3 showed two negative PCRs, clearance, or symptom resolution.

The sequenced material came from PBMCs or T cells enriched from blood (not recorded which). The rearrangement links TRBV28 to TRBJ2-7, with TRBD1 identical over 8 bases. The sequence derives from a woman aged 45-60 years who had recovered from COVID-19. This CDR3 is CASSPRTGRSYEQYF. In DNA, the CDR3 is TGTGCCAGCAGCCCTAGGACAGGGAGGTCCTACGAGCAGTACTTC.